Shown below are 18 T cell receptor beta chains from a single sample sequenced in a study of blood T cells in healthy people across ages. Combining a sample-barcoded 5' primer with a J-beta primer mix, a second PCR ran for roughly 7 to 11 cycles. From the 5' RACE reads, TCRdb called clonotypes with MiXCR, one entry per CDR3 protein. The sample records over 600,000 distinct CDR3 sequences, approximately 53% being singletons. Sequencing was performed on blood. The receptors were gathered from a man between 40 and 49 years old in good health.

The chain has TRBV27 and TRBJ2-3; TRBD2 aligns across 13 bases. The CDR3 is made up of 15 amino acids. V lost 9 bases and J lost 5; bases outside the gene matches: 8. The germline V gene encodes CDR1 MNHEY and CDR2 SMNVEV (reference sequence). Written as DNA, the CDR3 is TGTGCCAGGGAGACACTAGCGGGGGGGAGAGATACGCAGTATTTT. It is translated as CARETLAGGRDTQYF.

This chain connects TRBV29-1 to TRBJ2-7; maybe TRBD2 (5 bases). V was clipped by 2 bases and J by 7 bases, with 12 bases between them. From germline, CDR1 is SQVTM and CDR2 ANQGSEA. The CDR3 totals 12 residues. CDR3 DNA: TGCAGCGTTGAAAGGGCTAGAGGGGAGCAGTACTTC. This encodes CSVERARGEQYF.

This sequence joins TRBV7-6 and TRBJ2-3; unclear D gene. The CDR3 extends over 16 amino acids. Trimming cost V 5 bases and J 2 bases, with 17 bases left between them. CDR1 is SGHVS and CDR2 is FNYEAQ in the germline V gene. The CDR3: CASSKAEWDFTDTQYF. The CDR3 DNA follows: TGTGCCAGCAGCAAGGCGGAGTGGGATTTCACAGATACGCAGTATTTT.

The chain couples TRBV6-5 to TRBJ1-2, with 7 bases matching TRBD1. V was clipped by 0 bases and J by 1 base; unmatched bases: 5. CDR3 length: 16 amino acids. CDR1 and CDR2 from the germline V gene are MNHEY and SVGAGI. CDR3 amino acids: CASSYSSRDSNYGYTF. Written as DNA, the CDR3 is TGTGCCAGCAGTTACTCGAGTCGGGACAGTAACTATGGCTACACCTTC.

V gene TRBV7-8 combines with J gene TRBJ2-5; possible D gene TRBD2, 6 bases. CDR1 is SGHVS and CDR2 is FQNEAQ in the germline V gene. The V end was cut by 1 base, the J end by 5 bases, with 17 bases between. This CDR3 is built from 16 residues. CDR3 DNA: TGTGCCAGCAGCTTAGTGTTAGGGCGGGGTCGGGAGACCCAGTACTTC. Protein product: CASSLVLGRGRETQYF.

Concerning this clonotype: One end of the junction does not line up with germline, which may come from a read error. The chain links TRBV5-1 to TRBJ2-5, with a tentative D call TRBD1 (6 bases). CDR3 length: 13 amino acids. CDR1 and CDR2 (germline): SGHRS, YFSETQ. CDR3 DNA: TGTGCCAGCAGCTTTCAGGGGCAAGAGACCCAGTACTTC. It yields the protein CASSFQGQETQYF.

The chain links TRBV20-1 to TRBJ1-5; D is ambiguous. This CDR3 contains 13 residues. Germline lookup yields CDR1 DFQATT and CDR2 SNEGSKA (reference sequence). Trimming removed 5 bases at V and 0 bases at J, with 8 bases between. CDR3 in DNA: TGCAGTGCTGTGGACGGTAGCAATCAGCCCCAGCATTTT. Protein: CSAVDGSNQPQHF.

The chain has TRBV15 and TRBJ2-5; D is undetermined. This CDR3 spans 15 amino acids. CDR1 is LNHNV and CDR2 is YYDKDF in the germline V gene (reference sequence). Trimming shortened V by 5 bases and J by 5 bases, and 18 bases separated the two germline ends. CDR3 region: CATSLSHLRRETQYF. In DNA, the CDR3 is TGTGCCACCAGCTTGAGCCACCTGAGGCGGGAGACCCAGTACTTC.

The table lists this clonotype with a few counts. The chain recombines TRBV20-1 with TRBJ2-5; the match to TRBD1 covers 10 bases. CDR1 and CDR2 from the germline V gene are DFQATT and SNEGSKA (reference sequence). V lost 5 bases, J lost 7 bases, and 19 bases stayed unmatched. CDR3 size: 17 residues. CDR3 residues: CSAPRSRDRGPRGTQYF. The CDR3, as DNA: TGCAGTGCTCCCCGATCCCGGGACAGGGGACCAAGAGGGACCCAGTACTTC.

The chain combines TRBV5-5 with TRBJ2-5; the match to TRBD2 covers 10 bases. This CDR3 comprises 15 residues. Trimming removed 4 bases from V and 9 bases from J; junction bases left unmatched: 12. Germline assignment: CDR1 SGHKS and CDR2 YYEKEE (reference sequence). CDR3 in amino acids: CASSDRTSGTRAQYF. The CDR3 DNA reads TGTGCCAGCAGCGATCGGACTAGCGGTACTCGGGCCCAGTACTTC.

The chain combines TRBV3-1 with TRBJ2-4; D possibly corresponds to TRBD2 (6 bases). The CDR3 spans 16 residues. The V gene lost 0 bases and the J gene lost 13 bases, with 22 bases spanning the gap. CDR1 and CDR2 (germline): LGHDT, YNNKEL (reference sequence). In DNA, the CDR3 is TGTGCCAGCAGCCAAGACCTCGGGGGACTCAACAATGAGCAGTACTTC. Its translation is CASSQDLGGLNNEQYF.

The V call is TRBV7-9, the J call TRBJ2-1; 7 positions agree with TRBD2. CDR1 SEHNR and CDR2 FQNEAQ come from the germline V gene (reference sequence). This CDR3 contains 14 residues. The V and J ends lost 5 bases and 7 bases, in that order; junction bases with no gene match: 8. The CDR3, as DNA: TGTGCCAGCAGCCCTCTTCTTAGCGGGAATGAGCAGTTCTTC. The encoded protein is CASSPLLSGNEQFF. The whole variable domain, remainder taken from reference TRBV7-9 and TRBJ2-1, is DTGVSQNPRHKITKRGQNVTFRCDPISEHNRLYWYRQTLGQGPEFLTYFQNEAQLEKSRLLSDRFSAERPKGSFSTLEIQRTEQGDSAMYLCASSPLLSGNEQFFGPGTRLTVL.

The chain couples TRBV19 to TRBJ2-1; 11 bases are shared with TRBD2. This CDR3 has 15 amino acids. The V and J ends lost 6 bases and 7 bases, in that order; junction bases with no gene match: 8. Germline assignment: CDR1 LNHDA and CDR2 SQIVND (reference sequence). CDR3 DNA: TGTGCCAGTAGGATCCGTGGACTAGCGGGTAATGAGCAGTTCTTC. It is translated as CASRIRGLAGNEQFF.

The chain combines TRBV4-2 with TRBJ2-5; D possibly corresponds to TRBD2 (5 bases). Germline V CDR1 and CDR2: LGHNA, YNFKEQ. This CDR3 has 15 amino acids. V dropped 0 bases and J dropped 5 bases, with 13 bases sitting between them. For the CDR3, the DNA is TGTGCCAGCAGCCAAGACGGGAATGGGCTGGAGACCCAGTACTTC. Translated, it gives CASSQDGNGLETQYF.

V and J are TRBV24-1 and TRBJ2-2; no clear D gene. Between the trimmed V and J ends, which lost 4 bases and 6 bases, there was a span of 14 bases. The CDR3 is 15 residues long. From germline, CDR1 is KGHDR and CDR2 SFDVKD. CDR3 amino acids: CATSEAVREAGELFF. The CDR3 bases are TGTGCCACCAGTGAAGCAGTTCGAGAGGCCGGGGAGCTGTTTTTT.

The J gene is TRBJ1-2, the V gene TRBV12-5; maybe TRBD1 (5 bases). This CDR3 is 16 amino acids long. Germline CDR1 is LGHNT and CDR2 is FRNRAP. Deletions cut 2 bases from V and 3 bases from J, with 16 bases between. This CDR3 is CASGLKSAGSYYGYTF. CDR3 nucleotides: TGTGCTAGTGGTTTGAAGTCGGCAGGGTCATACTATGGCTACACCTTC.

The chain recombines TRBV28 with TRBJ2-7; D remains unclear. The end of the DNA is better explained by TRBJ2-5, so the J call may be wrong. CDR1 is MDHEN and CDR2 is SYDVKM in the germline V gene. The CDR3 is 15 amino acids. CDR3 region: CASSLPPTRLETQYF. CDR3 nucleotides: TGTGCCAGCAGTTTGCCCCCTACCCGGCTGGAGACCCAGTACTTC.

The V and J genes are TRBV9 and TRBJ2-5, with D uncertain. Deletions cut 0 bases from V and 4 bases from J, with 10 bases between. Germline V gene sequence: CDR1 SGDLS, CDR2 YYNGEE. This CDR3 contains 14 residues. The CDR3 sequence is CASSVGGDLETQYF. In nucleotides, the CDR3 is TGTGCCAGCAGCGTAGGTGGGGATCTAGAGACCCAGTACTTC.